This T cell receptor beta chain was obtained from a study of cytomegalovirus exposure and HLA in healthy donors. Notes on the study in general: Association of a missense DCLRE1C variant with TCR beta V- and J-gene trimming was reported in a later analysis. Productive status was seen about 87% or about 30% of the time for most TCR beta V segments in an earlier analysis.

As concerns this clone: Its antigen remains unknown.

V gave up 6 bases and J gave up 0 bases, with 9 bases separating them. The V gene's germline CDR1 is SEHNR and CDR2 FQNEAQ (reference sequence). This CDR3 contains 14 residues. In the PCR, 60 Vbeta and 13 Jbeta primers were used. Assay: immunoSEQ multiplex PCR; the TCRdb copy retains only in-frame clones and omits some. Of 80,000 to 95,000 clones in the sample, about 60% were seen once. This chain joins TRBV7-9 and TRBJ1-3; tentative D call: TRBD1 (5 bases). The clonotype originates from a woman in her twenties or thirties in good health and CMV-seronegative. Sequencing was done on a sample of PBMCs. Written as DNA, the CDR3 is TGTGCCAGCAGACCCGACAGCTCTGGAAACACCATATATTTT. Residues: CASRPDSSGNTIYF.